The 5 T cell receptor beta chains in this list originate from one sample, sequenced in a study of T-cell reconstitution after alpha-beta-depleted transplantation in children. TCRbeta library preparation incorporated unique molecular identifiers. TCRdb reanalysed the PCR reads using MiXCR and keeps one entry per CDR3 protein. This table holds about 610,000 distinct CDR3 sequences, 8% to 11% found once. Sequenced material: PBMCs from the stem cell graft donor, taken from the stem cell graft. These receptors all come from a human donor who donated a stem cell graft to a child with acute myeloid leukemia.

The table lists this clonotype with many counts. DNA of the CDR3: TGTGCCTGGAGCAGGGACAGGCCGTATGGCTACACCTTC. Its translation: CAWSRDRPYGYTF. V is TRBV30 and J is TRBJ1-2; 8 positions agree with TRBD1. The CDR3 is 13 residues long. The V segment lost 3 bases and the J segment 5 bases; nucleotides outside the gene matches: 5. The V gene's germline CDR1 is GTSNPN and CDR2 SVGIG (reference sequence).

In this sample, this clonotype turned up a few times. The rearrangement links TRBV4-3 to TRBJ1-2, with a tentative D call TRBD1 (5 bases). Trimming took off 1 base at V and 4 bases at J, with 16 bases between the two ends. CDR3 size: 16 residues. Germline CDR1 is LGHNA and CDR2 is YSLEER. Here the CDR3 DNA reads TGCGCCAGCAGCCAAGGTCTTTCAGAACAGGCCTATGGCTACACCTTC. It encodes CASSQGLSEQAYGYTF.

CDR3 sequence reads: CASGRREADTQYF. In DNA, the CDR3 is TGTGCCAGCGGACGCAGGGAGGCAGATACGCAGTATTTT. V is TRBV18 and J is TRBJ2-3, with D possibly matching TRBD2 (6 bases). Germline V lookup: CDR1 KGHSH, CDR2 LQKENI. Trimming removed 8 bases from V and 4 bases from J, with 13 bases in between. The CDR3 runs 13 residues.

This clonotype was seen repeatedly, ten times or more. The rearrangement joins TRBV29-1 to TRBJ2-1, with D unclear. The V end was cut by 4 bases, the J end by 9 bases, with 10 bases between. CDR1 and CDR2 (germline): SQVTM, ANQGSEA. There are 11 residues in the CDR3. In DNA, the CDR3 is TGCAGCGTTGGCCGGGCCAGTGAGCAGTTCTTC. Translated: CSVGRASEQFF.

V is TRBV4-3 and J is TRBJ2-3, with 7 nucleotides matching TRBD2. CDR3 length: 16 residues. The trim removed 4 bases at V and 0 bases at J, leaving 7 bases unmatched. Looked up from germline, CDR1 is LGHNA and CDR2 is YSLEER. The CDR3 coding sequence is TGCGCCAGCAGCCTTATACGGGGAGGGAGCACAGATACGCAGTATTTT. Protein sequence: CASSLIRGGSTDTQYF.